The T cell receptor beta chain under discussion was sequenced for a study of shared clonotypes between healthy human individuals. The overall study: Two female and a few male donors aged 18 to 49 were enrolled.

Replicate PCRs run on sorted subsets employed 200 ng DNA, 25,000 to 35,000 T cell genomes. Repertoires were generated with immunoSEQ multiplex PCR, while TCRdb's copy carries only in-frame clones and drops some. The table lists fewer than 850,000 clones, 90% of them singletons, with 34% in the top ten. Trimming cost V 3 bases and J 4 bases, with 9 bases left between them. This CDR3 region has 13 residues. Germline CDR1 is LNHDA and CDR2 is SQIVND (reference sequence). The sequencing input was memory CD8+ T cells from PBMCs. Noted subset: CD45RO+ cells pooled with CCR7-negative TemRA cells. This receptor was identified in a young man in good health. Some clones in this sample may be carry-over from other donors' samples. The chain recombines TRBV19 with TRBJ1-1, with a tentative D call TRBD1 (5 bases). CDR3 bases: TGTGCCAGTAGTATTTTAGGGGCCACTGAAGCTTTCTTT. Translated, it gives CASSILGATEAFF.